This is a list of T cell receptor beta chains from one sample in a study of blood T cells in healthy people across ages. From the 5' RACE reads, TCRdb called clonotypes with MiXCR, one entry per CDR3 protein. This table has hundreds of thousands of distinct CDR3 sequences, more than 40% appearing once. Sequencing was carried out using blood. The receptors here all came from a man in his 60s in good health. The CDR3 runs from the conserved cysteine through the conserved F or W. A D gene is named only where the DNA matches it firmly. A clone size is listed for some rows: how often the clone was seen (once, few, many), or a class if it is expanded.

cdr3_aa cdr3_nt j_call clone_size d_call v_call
CASMTTLRNEQFF TGTGCCAGCATGACGACACTCCGAAATGAGCAGTTCTTC TRBJ2-1 few . TRBV2
CASSSGGPVNEQFF TGTGCCAGCAGCTCGGGGGGGCCGGTCAATGAGCAGTTCTTC TRBJ2-1 . TRBD2 TRBV7-2
CASSLVFGDREKETQYF TGTGCCAGCAGCTTAGTCTTTGGGGACAGGGAAAAAGAGACCCAGTACTTC TRBJ2-5 . TRBD1 TRBV7-2
CASSTPGQGSYTDTQYF TGTGCCAGCTCTACCCCCGGACAGGGGAGTTACACAGATACGCAGTATTTT TRBJ2-3 . TRBD1 TRBV2
CASSAGTNTQYF TGTGCCAGCAGTGCGGGGACAAATACGCAGTATTTT TRBJ2-3 . . TRBV6-6
CASSLVGGLYSYNEKFF TGTGCCAGCAGCTTAGTTGGAGGGCTGTACTCCTACAATGAGAAGTTCTTC TRBJ2-1 . . TRBV7-8
CASSQAPGLQYNEQFF TGTGCCAGCAGCCAAGCCCCGGGACTACAGTACAATGAGCAGTTCTTC TRBJ2-1 few TRBD2 TRBV14
CASSPGQGAGGANVLTF TGTGCCAGCAGTCCTGGACAGGGGGCAGGTGGGGCCAACGTCCTGACTTTC TRBJ2-6 . TRBD1 TRBV6-6
CSARGTGYRQPQHF TGCAGTGCTAGAGGGACAGGGTACAGGCAGCCCCAGCATTTT TRBJ1-5 few TRBD1 TRBV20-1
CASSLIGKGSPLHF TGTGCCAGCAGCTTAATAGGGAAAGGATCACCCCTCCACTTT TRBJ1-6 . . TRBV7-3
CASSLEPPVSGGFQETQYF TGCGCCAGCAGCTTGGAGCCCCCAGTTAGCGGGGGCTTCCAAGAGACCCAGTACTTC TRBJ2-5 few TRBD2 TRBV5-1
CASRPGLAGEGEQYF TGTGCCAGCAGACCGGGACTAGCGGGAGAAGGCGAGCAGTACTTC TRBJ2-7 . TRBD2 TRBV5-4
CASSEAPGLGSPLHF TGTGCCAGCAGTGAAGCGCCGGGGCTCGGTTCACCCCTCCACTTT TRBJ1-6 . . TRBV2
CAGSLGQGIDYGYTF TGTGCCGGCAGCTTAGGTCAGGGGATCGACTATGGCTACACCTTC TRBJ1-2 . . TRBV5-5
CASAPGVANPTHNEQYF TGTGCTAGTGCTCCAGGGGTGGCGAACCCTACCCACAATGAGCAGTACTTC TRBJ2-7 . . TRBV12-5
CSARVGARYEQYF TGCAGTGCTAGAGTGGGGGCGCGGTACGAGCAGTACTTC TRBJ2-7 . . TRBV20-1
CASSQGAESSYEQYF TGTGCCAGCAGCCAAGGTGCGGAGTCGTCCTACGAGCAGTACTTC TRBJ2-7 once . TRBV14
CANSAPGTGRSPLHF TGTGCCAACAGCGCTCCCGGGACAGGGCGCTCACCCCTCCACTTT TRBJ1-6 . TRBD1 TRBV7-2
CASSLARDYNNEQFF TGTGCCAGCAGCTTAGCCAGAGACTACAACAATGAGCAGTTCTTC TRBJ2-1 . . TRBV7-2
CASGWTGNYGYTF TGTGCCAGCGGCTGGACAGGCAACTATGGCTACACCTTC TRBJ1-2 . TRBD1 TRBV7-8
CASSFMPIAGGQKTQYF TGTGCCAGCAGTTTTATGCCAATAGCGGGGGGGCAGAAGACCCAGTACTTC TRBJ2-5 . TRBD2 TRBV27
CASSLGPMPQETQYF TGTGCCAGCAGCCTGGGACCGATGCCCCAAGAGACCCAGTACTTC TRBJ2-5 few . TRBV7-9
CSAPGGDTQYF TGCAGTGCTCCAGGGGGGGATACGCAGTATTTT TRBJ2-3 . . TRBV20-1
CSASPDGGASEQYF TGCAGTGCTAGCCCTGATGGGGGCGCATCTGAGCAGTACTTC TRBJ2-4 . . TRBV20-1
CASSRPGYTGTQYF TGTGCCAGCAGCCGTCCGGGATACACAGGTACGCAGTATTTT TRBJ2-3 . . TRBV27
CASSQDGASGGPSSYNEQFF TGCGCCAGCAGCCAAGATGGGGCTAGCGGGGGGCCGAGCTCCTACAATGAGCAGTTCTTC TRBJ2-1 . TRBD2 TRBV4-3
CSASSYGDESSYNEQYF TGCAGTGCTAGTTCTTACGGAGACGAGAGCTCCTACAATGAGCAGTACTTC TRBJ2-7 . . TRBV20-1
CASSLDGSYYDYTF TGTGCCAGCAGCTTAGACGGCAGCTACTATGACTACACCTTC TRBJ1-2 . . TRBV7-2
CASSPQVGGGTDTQYF TGTGCCAGCAGCCCCCAGGTCGGGGGGGGCACAGATACGCAGTATTTT TRBJ2-3 . TRBD2 TRBV9
CASSTDKAKNIQYF TGTGCCAGCAGTACGGACAAAGCCAAAAACATTCAGTACTTC TRBJ2-4 . . TRBV7-9
CASSFQPGTTGNTIYF TGTGCCAGCAGCTTCCAACCCGGGACAACTGGAAACACCATATATTTT TRBJ1-3 . . TRBV7-2
CASRAGTANSPLHF TGCGCCAGCAGGGCCGGGACAGCAAATTCACCCCTCCACTTT TRBJ1-6 . TRBD1 TRBV5-1
CSALARDRLPDTQYF TGCAGTGCCCTAGCTAGGGACCGTCTCCCAGATACGCAGTATTTT TRBJ2-3 once . TRBV20-1
CASSVLAGGLVKEQYF TGTGCCAGCAGTGTTCTAGCGGGGGGCCTTGTTAAGGAGCAGTATTTT TRBJ2-3 . TRBD2 TRBV5-6
CASSLAGGRGTTYEQYF TGTGCCAGCAGCTTAGCTGGCGGCAGGGGCACTACCTACGAGCAGTACTTC TRBJ2-7 . . TRBV7-6
CASSSIEETQYF TGTGCCAGCAGTTCCATAGAAGAGACCCAGTACTTC TRBJ2-5 . . TRBV12-3/TRBV12-4
CSANHGLAGGLVDTQYF TGCAGTGCGAACCATGGACTAGCGGGGGGGCTGGTAGATACGCAGTATTTT TRBJ2-3 . TRBD2 TRBV20-1
CASSARDREHEQYF TGTGCCAGCAGCGCCCGGGACAGGGAACACGAGCAGTACTTC TRBJ2-7 few TRBD1 TRBV5-6
CASSLPGTGGTQFF TGTGCCAGCAGCTTGCCCGGGACAGGTGGGACCCAGTTCTTC TRBJ2-1 . TRBD1 TRBV7-2
CASSRTGQGVMNTEAFF TGTGCCAGCAGCCGTACCGGACAGGGGGTGATGAACACTGAAGCTTTCTTT TRBJ1-1 . TRBD1 TRBV13
CASSVRGLAGGPDQETQYF TGTGCCAGCAGCGTAAGGGGACTAGCGGGGGGGCCGGACCAAGAGACCCAGTACTTC TRBJ2-5 . TRBD2 TRBV9
CASSLRSIHEQFF TGTGCCAGCAGCTTAAGGAGCATCCATGAGCAGTTCTTC TRBJ2-1 . . TRBV11-2
CASSQDRLAGLNEQYF TGTGCCAGCAGCCAAGATAGACTAGCGGGGCTGAACGAGCAGTACTTC TRBJ2-7 many TRBD2 TRBV4-3
CASSPPTVYNEQFF TGTGCCAGCAGCCCACCGACAGTATACAATGAGCAGTTCTTC TRBJ2-1 . . TRBV7-3
CASSVGPRLAASSYEQYF TGTGCCAGCAGCGTAGGCCCTAGGCTGGCTGCTAGCTCCTACGAGCAGTACTTC TRBJ2-7 . . TRBV9